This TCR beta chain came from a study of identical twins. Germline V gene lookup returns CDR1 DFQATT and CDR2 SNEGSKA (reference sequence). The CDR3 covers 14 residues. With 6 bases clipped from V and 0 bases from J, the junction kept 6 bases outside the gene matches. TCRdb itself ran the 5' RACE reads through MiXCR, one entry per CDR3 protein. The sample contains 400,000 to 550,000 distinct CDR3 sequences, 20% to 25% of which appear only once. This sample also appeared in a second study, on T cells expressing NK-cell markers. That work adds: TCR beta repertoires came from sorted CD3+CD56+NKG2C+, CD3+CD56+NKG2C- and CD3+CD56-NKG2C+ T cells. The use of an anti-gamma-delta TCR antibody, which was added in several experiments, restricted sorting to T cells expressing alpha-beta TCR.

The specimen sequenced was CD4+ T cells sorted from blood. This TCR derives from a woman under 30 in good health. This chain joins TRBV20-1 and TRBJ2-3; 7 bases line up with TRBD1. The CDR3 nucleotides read TGCAGTGCAACCGGGACAGTCAGCACAGATACGCAGTATTTT. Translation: CSATGTVSTDTQYF.